The next 26 T cell receptor beta chains were all read from a single sample in a study of metastatic and nonmetastatic thyroid tumors. None of the patients had undergone any treatment ahead of thyroid surgery. TCRdb reanalyzed the PCR reads with MiXCR. This sample has about 39,000 clones, with more than 15% found just once. The sample was blood. The receptors originated from a female donor with papillary thyroid cancer or a benign thyroid nodule (not recorded which). Some clones in this sample may be carry-over from other donors' samples.

As regards this clone: This may be a read error: a much more frequent sequence differs by one nucleotide. The chain carries TRBV9 and TRBJ2-1, with TRBD2 identical over 11 bases. J was trimmed by 9 bases and V by 0 bases; bases with no gene match: 8. CDR1 and CDR2 from the germline V gene are SGDLS and YYNGEE. CDR3 size: 16 residues. The CDR3 DNA sequence: TGTGCCAGCAGCGTAGGGGGGGGACTAGCGGTACCTGAGCAGTTCTTC. It yields the protein CASSVGGGLAVPEQFF.

This clone was seen ten or more times. This chain joins TRBV7-9 and TRBJ2-5, with TRBD2 matching 9 bases. CDR3 length: 17 amino acids. Looked up from germline, CDR1 is SEHNR and CDR2 is FQNEAQ (reference sequence). J lost 5 bases, V lost 6 bases, and 16 bases had no gene match. The CDR3 is CASSPTGSGLAPETQYF. The CDR3 DNA sequence: TGTGCCAGCAGTCCTACGGGGTCGGGACTAGCCCCGGAGACCCAGTACTTC.

The sample holds many counts of this clone. V and J are TRBV12-3 or TRBV12-4 and TRBJ1-1; D remains unclear. This CDR3 is built from 11 residues. The germline V and J ends were trimmed by 6 bases and 11 bases, with 13 bases remaining between them. As DNA, the CDR3 is TGTGCCAGCAGGTGGGGTGATGCTGCTTTCTTT. The encoded protein is CASRWGDAAFF.

This clone was recorded many times. The chain links TRBV27 to TRBJ2-3, with 7 bases that match TRBD1. This CDR3 has 13 residues. The V gene's germline CDR1 is MNHEY and CDR2 SMNVEV (reference sequence). Trimming took 6 bases from V and 6 from J; bases not matched to a gene: 6. The CDR3 spells CASSRYRGDTQYF. In nucleotides, the CDR3 is TGTGCCAGCAGCCGATACAGGGGTGATACGCAGTATTTT.

The chain joins TRBV5-1 to TRBJ2-7; D possibly corresponds to TRBD1 (6 bases). Looked up from germline, CDR1 is SGHRS and CDR2 is YFSETQ. This CDR3 has 14 residues. Trimming took off 8 bases at V and 3 bases at J, with 18 bases between the two ends. CDR3 residues: CASILAAGDYEQYF. The CDR3 DNA reads TGCGCCAGTATCTTGGCGGCAGGGGACTACGAGCAGTACTTC.

Of note for this clone: The junction departs from germline at one end; a sequencing error may be responsible. The chain employs TRBV7-8 and TRBJ1-6; 7 nucleotides agree with TRBD1. The CDR3 has 15 residues. Germline CDR1 and CDR2: SGHVS and FQNEAQ. This CDR3 reads CSSSPGTAGGSPLHF. DNA of the CDR3: TGTTCCAGCAGCCCCGGGACAGCGGGTGGATCACCCCTCCACTTT.

About this clone itself: With a much larger clone just one base away, this may be a read error. The chain recombines TRBV29-1 with TRBJ2-7; D may match TRBD1 or TRBD2 (5 bases each). Trimming shortened V by 5 bases and J by 3 bases, and 14 bases separated the two germline ends. The CDR3 contains 13 residues. CDR1 is SQVTM and CDR2 is ANQGSEA in the germline V gene. The CDR3 DNA reads TGCAGCGTTTCACCGGGGCCATACTACGAGCAGTACTTC. This sequence encodes CSVSPGPYYEQYF.

In the case of this clone: Germline and junction disagree at one end, which may indicate a read error. V and J are TRBV6-2 or TRBV6-3 and TRBJ2-1; D gene unclear. In germline, CDR1 is MNHEY, CDR2 SVGEGT. The CDR3 is 13 amino acids. The CDR3 DNA follows: TGTTCCAGCAGCCTCTACACCTACAATGAGCAGTTCTTC. As protein: CSSSLYTYNEQFF.

The chain couples TRBV20-1 to TRBJ2-7; D is unclear. The CDR3 is 16 amino acids. CDR1 is DFQATT, CDR2 SNEGSKA, per germline (reference sequence). Trimming took 6 bases from V and 3 from J, leaving 24 bases between them. CDR3 DNA: TGCAGTGCGACATCCCGGGCAGATGCATTGGGCTACGAGCAGTACTTC. It yields the protein CSATSRADALGYEQYF.

This clone came up a few times. The chain has TRBV11-3 and TRBJ2-3; no firm D call. The CDR3 totals 13 residues. Germline-derived CDR1 and CDR2 are SGHNT and YENEEA. The ends were cut back, 1 base at V and 6 bases at J, with 8 bases in the middle. The CDR3 sequence: CASSLAGGDTQYF. CDR3 coding DNA: TGTGCCAGCAGCTTAGCTGGCGGCGATACGCAGTATTTT.

The chain combines TRBV20-1 with TRBJ2-7; perhaps D is TRBD1 or TRBD2 (7 bases each). The germline gives CDR1 DFQATT, CDR2 SNEGSKA (reference sequence). The germline V and J ends were trimmed by 6 bases and 3 bases, with 21 bases remaining between them. The length of the CDR3 is 15 residues. The CDR3 is CSASFGGTVNYEQYF. The CDR3 nucleotides read TGCAGTGCCAGCTTCGGGGGGACAGTTAACTACGAGCAGTACTTC.

This clone turned up a few times. A much larger clone lies one base from this, so it may be a read error. The sample holds other DNA sequences that translate to the same CDR3. The genes are TRBV5-5 and TRBJ2-5, with D possibly being TRBD2 (5 bases). In germline, CDR1 is SGHKS, CDR2 YYEKEE (reference sequence). The CDR3 extends over 15 amino acids. CDR3 loop: CASSAGPLNQETQYF. The CDR3 region has the DNA TGCGCCAGCAGCGCGGGCCCCTTGAACCAAGAGACCCAGTACTTC. Full variable domain (remainder filled in from reference TRBV5-5 and TRBJ2-5): DAGVTQSPTHLIKTRGQQVTLRCSPISGHKSVSWYQQVLGQGPQFIFQYYEKEERGRGNFPDRFSARQFPNYSSELNVNALLLGDSALYLCASSAGPLNQETQYFGPGTRLLVL.

A note on this clone: Being one base from a much bigger clone, this may be a read error. CDR3 residues: CASSIDDEQFF. The CDR3 DNA reads as TGTGCCAGCAGCATAGACGATGAGCAGTTCTTC. The chain employs TRBV7-8 and TRBJ2-1, with D unresolved. The germline V gene encodes CDR1 SGHVS and CDR2 FQNEAQ. There are 11 residues in the CDR3. The V end lost 5 bases, the J end lost 8 bases, and 7 bases lay between the germline ends.

The CDR3, as DNA: TGTGCCAGCAGCGACCCCTTCTCCTACGAGCAGTACTTC. Protein: CASSDPFSYEQYF. The chain joins TRBV6-2 or TRBV6-3 to TRBJ2-7, with D uncertain. Germline assignment: CDR1 MNHEY and CDR2 SVGEGT. The CDR3 loop spans 13 amino acids. Trimming stripped 6 bases from V and 0 bases from J, with 9 bases between.

This clone was seen at least ten times. The chain carries TRBV24-1 and TRBJ2-3; 10 bases map to TRBD2. This CDR3 region has 16 residues. The germline gives CDR1 KGHDR, CDR2 SFDVKD. Germline trimming cut 4 bases from V and 6 bases from J; bases unmatched to any gene: 9. The CDR3 DNA reads TGTGCCACCAGTGACCGGACCCTAGCGGGAGCGGATACGCAGTATTTT. It translates to CATSDRTLAGADTQYF.

This clone was detected only a few times. CDR3 sequence reads: CASSFTSGSGYEQYF. CDR3 nucleotide sequence: TGTGCCAGCAGTTTTACTAGCGGGAGTGGCTACGAGCAGTACTTC. The chain recombines TRBV28 with TRBJ2-7, with TRBD2 matching over 11 bases. This CDR3 has 15 residues. V shed 3 bases and J 3 bases; nucleotides not matched to a gene: 4. Looked up from germline, CDR1 is MDHEN and CDR2 is SYDVKM.

This clone was counted a single time. This chain uses TRBV5-1 with TRBJ2-2, with 8 bases identical to TRBD2. This CDR3 has 15 amino acids. CDR1 SGHRS and CDR2 YFSETQ come from the germline V gene. Trimming took 5 bases from V and 3 from J; bases not matched to a gene: 6. The CDR3 DNA reads TGCGCCAGCAGTCCGGGGGGGTTCGACACCGGGGAGCTGTTTTTT. This gives the protein CASSPGGFDTGELFF.

In its sample, this clone was seen many times. The gene calls are TRBV9 and TRBJ2-7, with D tentatively TRBD1 or TRBD2 (5 bases each). The CDR3 has 15 amino acids. Germline loops: CDR1 SGDLS, CDR2 YYNGEE. V lost 4 bases and J 0 bases, leaving 14 bases between the germline ends. CDR3 DNA sequence: TGTGCCAGCAGCCAGGGACGTGCGAGCTCCTACGAGCAGTACTTC. Translation: CASSQGRASSYEQYF.

Comment on this clone: The junction departs from the called germline gene at one end, perhaps through a read error. V is TRBV7-6 and J is TRBJ2-7; D call uncertain. The CDR3 is 13 amino acids. Germline V gives CDR1 SGHVS, CDR2 FNYEAQ. CDR3 sequence reads: CASILGPVGEQYF. CDR3 in DNA: TGTGCCAGCATCTTAGGCCCCGTAGGGGAGCAGTACTTC.

In its sample, this clone was seen many times. The CDR3 here is CASSEGQHYEQYF. The CDR3 DNA follows: TGTGCCAGCAGCGAGGGACAGCACTACGAGCAGTACTTC. The V gene is TRBV5-4, the J gene TRBJ2-7; 7 nucleotides align to TRBD1. The junction had 4 bases not matched to a gene; V was cut back by 4 bases and J by 3 bases. This CDR3 contains 13 residues. The V gene's germline CDR1 is SGHNT and CDR2 YYREEE (reference sequence).

This clone showed up many times. The chain combines TRBV11-2 with TRBJ2-7; 10 positions agree with TRBD1. CDR3 length: 17 residues. The V segment lost 2 bases and the J segment 9 bases; nucleotides outside the gene matches: 16. Germline CDR1 and CDR2: SGHAT and FQNNGV. CDR3 DNA sequence: TGTGCCAGCAGCTTATCCATGACGGGGACAGGGGAGATCGGGCAGTACTTC. Amino acids: CASSLSMTGTGEIGQYF. Combining the CDR3 with reference TRBV11-2 and TRBJ2-7 gives the whole variable domain EAGVAQSPRYKIIEKRQSVAFWCNPISGHATLYWYQQILGQGPKLLIQFQNNGVVDDSQLPKDRFSAERLKGVDSTLKIQPAKLEDSAVYLCASSLSMTGTGEIGQYFGPGTRLTVT.

On this clone: Being one base from a much bigger clone, this may be a read error. The CDR3 DNA sequence: TGTGCCAGCACTATTGACAATCAGCCCCAGCATTTT. It encodes CASTIDNQPQHF. V and J are TRBV2 and TRBJ1-5; D unclear. CDR3 size: 12 residues. Germline V lookup: CDR1 SNHLY, CDR2 FYNNEI. V was shortened by 7 bases and J by 3 bases, with 7 bases between the two germline ends. The full variable domain, in which reference TRBV2 and TRBJ1-5 provide the parts outside the CDR3, is EPEVTQTPSHQVTQMGQEVILRCVPISNHLYFYWYRQILGQKVEFLVSFYNNEISEKSEIFDDQFSVERPDGSNFTLKIRSTKLEDSAMYFCASTIDNQPQHFGDGTRLSIL.

This clone was observed once. Germline and junction disagree at one end, which may indicate a read error. The rearrangement joins TRBV6-1 to TRBJ2-7, with 10 bases aligning to TRBD2. The V gene's germline CDR1 is MNHNS and CDR2 SASEGT. This CDR3 contains 18 residues. The CDR3 loop reads CAISEASGGAGLSDEQYF. The DNA of the CDR3 is TGTGCCATCAGTGAAGCGAGCGGGGGGGCCGGATTATCAGACGAGCAGTACTTC.

This clone was seen ten or more times. This chain joins TRBV18 and TRBJ1-1; D is perhaps TRBD1 (6 bases). Germline loops: CDR1 KGHSH, CDR2 LQKENI. Trimming shortened V by 2 bases and J by 5 bases, and 9 bases separated the two germline ends. This CDR3 region has 13 residues. This CDR3 is CASSPGGFTEAFF. CDR3 bases: TGTGCCAGCTCACCAGGGGGCTTTACTGAAGCTTTCTTT.

This clone came up many times. The V and J genes are TRBV19 and TRBJ1-5; weak D call: TRBD1 (5 bases). The CDR3 totals 14 residues. CDR1 is LNHDA, CDR2 SQIVND, per germline (reference sequence). The V end lost 4 bases, the J end lost 2 bases, and 9 bases lay between the germline ends. In DNA, the CDR3 is TGTGCCAGTAGTACAGGGTCTGGCAATCAGCCCCAGCATTTT. Translating gives CASSTGSGNQPQHF.

This clone occurred many times. The chain links TRBV28 to TRBJ2-1, with D unresolved. The V and J ends lost 5 bases and 7 bases respectively, with 9 bases between them. From germline, CDR1 is MDHEN and CDR2 SYDVKM. CDR3 length: 12 amino acids. The CDR3 loop is CASSTPRNEQFF. CDR3 sequence (DNA): TGTGCCAGCAGTACCCCGCGAAATGAGCAGTTCTTC.